This T cell receptor (beta chain) was captured in a study of cytomegalovirus exposure and HLA in healthy donors. V shed 4 bases and J 10 bases; nucleotides not matched to a gene: 10. CDR3 length equals 15 residues. Per germline, CDR1 MNHNS and CDR2 SASEGT. A remark on this clone: What it binds is not known.

Study conclusions and caveats: Reported findings show TCR beta sequences accurately forecast HLA-A and HLA-B alleles in most subjects. Earlier analysis yielded a pattern in which most TCR beta V segments were productive about 90% or about 30% of the time. The only immune exposure information that was available was CMV serostatus.

PCR employed 60 Vbeta and 13 Jbeta primers. The authors' processing: Per a later analysis, the number of unique TCR beta chains was approximately 80 million, of which some 9.9 million were shared. Data came from immunoSEQ multiplex PCR; TCRdb stores just in-frame clones and leaves some out. The V and J calls and clone size were taken over from that table, and D and trimming were inferred from the DNA. The sample has tens of thousands of clones, around 79% seen once; the top ten hold about 15%. The V and J genes are TRBV6-1 and TRBJ2-1, with 10 positions matching TRBD2. The receptor comes from a middle-aged woman in good health and CMV-seropositive. Source material: PBMCs. In DNA form, the CDR3 reads TGTGCCAGCAGTGGGTCTAGCGGGAGCGTTCGGGAGCAGTTCTTC. Translating gives CASSGSSGSVREQFF.